The 29 T cell receptor beta chains in this list originate from one sample, sequenced in a study of regulatory and conventional T cells in breast cancer. TCRdb recomputed calls from the PCR reads with MiXCR, one row per CDR3 protein. The repertoire holds roughly 16,000 distinct CDR3 sequences, with 32% as singletons. The sample consisted of conventional T cells from blood. The receptors stem from a female donor in good health.

This clonotype was counted a few times. The V gene is TRBV7-2, the J gene TRBJ2-3, with TRBD2 matching 8 bases. After removal of 7 bases from V and 5 bases from J, the junction contained 11 bases not matched to a gene. Germline V gene sequence: CDR1 SGHTA, CDR2 FQGNSA. The CDR3 contains 15 residues. CDR3 sequence reads: CASKGDQAGEDTQYF. For the CDR3, the DNA is TGTGCCAGCAAGGGGGACCAAGCGGGGGAAGATACGCAGTATTTT.

Comments on this clonotype: A clone one base away is much larger, so this may be a read error. The chain carries TRBV30 and TRBJ1-1, with 8 bases fitting TRBD1. The length of the CDR3 is 14 residues. Germline V CDR1 and CDR2: GTSNPN, SVGIG (reference sequence). CDR3 loop: CAWSRGLMNAEAFF. CDR3 sequence (DNA): TGTGCCTGGAGCAGGGGGCTGATGAACGCTGAAGCTTTCTTT.

This clonotype was detected only a few times. The chain uses TRBV30 and TRBJ2-5, with D possibly matching TRBD1 (5 bases). The CDR3 sequence is 15 residues long. CDR1 and CDR2 (germline): GTSNPN, SVGIG (reference sequence). Between the trimmed V and J ends, which lost 0 bases and 4 bases, there was a span of 15 bases. CDR3: CAWSVRRDSRETQYF. CDR3 bases: TGTGCCTGGAGTGTACGACGCGACAGCCGAGAGACCCAGTACTTC.

This clonotype was detected a few times. This chain links TRBV4-3 with TRBJ2-7; D uncertain. Trimming shortened V by 1 base and J by 0 bases, and 13 bases separated the two germline ends. The CDR3 is 16 amino acids. Germline V gene sequence: CDR1 LGHNA, CDR2 YSLEER. This chain's CDR3 is CASSQVVSPISYEQYF. In nucleotides, the CDR3 is TGCGCCAGCAGCCAAGTGGTGAGCCCGATCTCCTACGAGCAGTACTTC.

By share, this clonotype ranks as medium-sized. V is TRBV7-2 and J is TRBJ1-3; D call uncertain. The CDR3 has 16 amino acids. Between the trimmed V and J ends, which lost 3 bases and 0 bases, there was a span of 12 bases. Germline loops: CDR1 SGHTA, CDR2 FQGNSA. This CDR3 reads CASSFPAQSSGNTIYF. As DNA, the CDR3 is TGTGCCAGCAGCTTCCCCGCTCAGAGCTCTGGAAACACCATATATTTT.

CDR3 loop: CASSGSPGPAQSRQYF. The CDR3 DNA sequence: TGTGCCAGCAGTGGCTCTCCGGGACCCGCACAGAGTAGGCAGTATTTT. The chain links TRBV6-1 to TRBJ2-3; TRBD1 or TRBD2 may be the D gene (5 bases each). Germline assignment: CDR1 MNHNS and CDR2 SASEGT. Trimming left V 4 bases short and J 11 bases short, with 25 bases between. The CDR3 spans 16 residues.

By frequency in the sample, this clonotype is medium-sized. The rearrangement joins TRBV11-2 to TRBJ2-3, with TRBD1 matching over 7 bases. This CDR3 region has 14 residues. Per germline, CDR1 SGHAT and CDR2 FQNNGV. The V and J ends lost 3 bases and 2 bases, in that order; junction bases with no gene match: 2. The DNA for the CDR3 is TGTGCCAGCAGCTTCGGGACAGACACAGATACGCAGTATTTT. Translating gives CASSFGTDTDTQYF. Together with reference TRBV11-2 and TRBJ2-3, the CDR3 gives the full variable domain: EAGVAQSPRYKIIEKRQSVAFWCNPISGHATLYWYQQILGQGPKLLIQFQNNGVVDDSQLPKDRFSAERLKGVDSTLKIQPAKLEDSAVYLCASSFGTDTDTQYFGPGTRLTVL.

The V gene is TRBV20-1, the J gene TRBJ2-7; possibly TRBD1 for D (6 bases). CDR1 is DFQATT and CDR2 is SNEGSKA in the germline V gene (reference sequence). This CDR3 spans 13 amino acids. Trimming cost V 1 base and J 2 bases, with 9 bases left between them. CDR3 in amino acids: CSARVTGTYEQYF. The CDR3, as DNA: TGCAGTGCTAGAGTTACAGGGACCTACGAGCAGTACTTC.

The count of this clonotype is one. It is unclear where the CDR3 begins or ends on the DNA, so no DNA is shown, and the CDR3 is as TCRdb lists it. V is TRBV4-2 and J is TRBJ2-6. 15 amino acids form the CDR3, both terminal residues included. Germline V gene lookup returns CDR1 LGHNA and CDR2 YNFKEQ. The chain's CDR3 is CASSPVGSGANVLAF.

By proportion, this clonotype is medium-sized. The V and J genes are TRBV18 and TRBJ1-5; the D is unclear. CDR1 and CDR2 (germline): KGHSH, LQKENI. The CDR3 extends over 14 amino acids. V lost 6 bases, J lost 1 base, and 10 bases lay in between. CDR3 DNA sequence: TGTGCCAGCTCCCCGGCCATGAGCAATCAGCCCCAGCATTTT. This codes for CASSPAMSNQPQHF.

This clonotype was observed a handful of times. The V call is TRBV7-9, the J call TRBJ2-5; 8 bases are shared with TRBD2. Germline V gives CDR1 SEHNR, CDR2 FQNEAQ (reference sequence). The CDR3 sequence is 15 residues long. Unmatched junction bases numbered 10, after V lost 5 bases and J lost 5 bases. This chain's CDR3 is CASSRNSGKMETQYF. In nucleotides, the CDR3 is TGTGCCAGCAGCCGGAATAGCGGGAAGATGGAGACCCAGTACTTC.

By share, this clonotype ranks as medium-sized. The chain couples TRBV12-3 or TRBV12-4 to TRBJ2-7, with D perhaps assigned TRBD1 or TRBD2 (6 bases each). This CDR3 spans 12 amino acids. V dropped 4 bases and J dropped 7 bases, with 11 bases sitting between them. The CDR3 here is CASSWGAGEQYF. DNA of the CDR3: TGTGCCAGCAGTTGGGGGGCGGGGGAGCAGTACTTC.

This clonotype was counted only a few times. The chain couples TRBV10-3 to TRBJ2-1; D gene unclear. With 5 bases removed from V and 8 bases from J, the gap between germline ends came to 16 bases. The CDR3 runs 14 residues. The germline V gene has CDR1 ENHRY and CDR2 SYGVKD. The CDR3 here is CAISFGQSSDEQFF. The CDR3 DNA sequence: TGTGCCATCAGTTTTGGGCAGTCGTCGGATGAGCAGTTCTTC.

J is TRBJ2-1 and V is TRBV6-5; D might be TRBD1 or TRBD2, each matching 6 bases. Germline loops: CDR1 MNHEY, CDR2 SVGAGI. The CDR3 runs 16 residues. V was clipped by 0 bases and J by 8 bases, with 17 bases between them. CDR3 nucleotide sequence: TGTGCCAGCAGTTACTCGTTGGTCAAAAGGGGGGATGAGCAGTTCTTC. The encoded protein is CASSYSLVKRGDEQFF.

This chain uses TRBV12-3 or TRBV12-4 with TRBJ1-1; tentative D call: TRBD1 (6 bases). This CDR3 region has 13 residues. Trimming took off 5 bases at V and 8 bases at J, with 15 bases between the two ends. DNA for the CDR3: TGTGCCAGCAGTCCCGCCCGGCAGGGGGAAGCTTTCTTT. Protein: CASSPARQGEAFF.

This clonotype was counted between two and nine times. The chain is built from TRBV19 and TRBJ1-2, with D unclear. V was clipped by 2 bases and J by 3 bases, with 10 bases between them. The CDR3 consists of 14 residues. CDR1 and CDR2 from the germline V gene are LNHDA and SQIVND (reference sequence). CDR3 bases: TGTGCCAGTAGTATACAACAGACTTACTATGGCTACACCTTC. Translating it yields CASSIQQTYYGYTF.

The chain recombines TRBV7-2 with TRBJ2-7, with TRBD1 as a possible D gene (5 bases). TRBJ2-1 matches the DNA end more closely, so the J call is doubtful. CDR3 length: 14 residues. Germline V CDR1 and CDR2: SGHTA, FQGNSA. The CDR3, as DNA: TGTGCCAGCAGCTTCGGCCTGACGACAGTTGAGCAGTTCTTC. Its protein is CASSFGLTTVEQFF.

This clonotype was seen more than once but under ten times. V gene TRBV6-5 combines with J gene TRBJ1-1, with TRBD1 matching over 10 bases. The germline V gene encodes CDR1 MNHEY and CDR2 SVGAGI. CDR3 size: 13 residues. V lost 4 bases and J lost 7; bases outside the gene matches: 3. The CDR3 is CASSWDRGFEAFF. The CDR3 DNA is TGTGCCAGCAGTTGGGACAGGGGCTTTGAAGCTTTCTTT.

This clonotype has just a few counts. This chain connects TRBV5-1 to TRBJ1-2, with D possibly matching TRBD1 (5 bases). There are 14 residues in the CDR3. Looked up from germline, CDR1 is SGHRS and CDR2 is YFSETQ. V was trimmed by 2 bases and J by 3 bases, leaving 11 bases between them. The CDR3 DNA reads TGCGCCAGCAGCTTTCTCCCGGGGCACTATGGCTACACCTTC. It specifies CASSFLPGHYGYTF.

This clonotype has a handful of counts. The conserved phenylalanine or tryptophan normally closing the CDR3 is absent here, so this likely arose from a read error. J is TRBJ1-1 and V is TRBV7-9; the D gene is possibly TRBD1 (6 bases). Trimming took off 5 bases at V and 4 bases at J, with 17 bases between the two ends. Germline lookup yields CDR1 SEHNR and CDR2 FQNEAQ (reference sequence). The CDR3 is 15 amino acids. The CDR3 bases are TGTGCCAGCAGCCCGGGTGGGCAGGGGACCACTGAAGCTTTCCTT. Its translation is CASSPGGQGTTEAFL.

This clonotype was detected only once. The J gene is TRBJ2-4, the V gene TRBV28, with TRBD1 as a possible D gene (6 bases). Looked up from germline, CDR1 is MDHEN and CDR2 is SYDVKM. The CDR3 runs 14 residues. V was clipped by 6 bases and J by 6 bases, with 15 bases between them. The CDR3: CASSTRTEINIQYF. In nucleotides, the CDR3 is TGTGCCAGCAGCACAAGGACAGAGATAAACATTCAGTACTTC.

The rearrangement links TRBV7-2 to TRBJ2-1, with unresolved D. The CDR3 is 12 amino acids. Trimming cost V 5 bases and J 7 bases, with 9 bases left between them. Germline V gives CDR1 SGHTA, CDR2 FQGNSA. The CDR3 coding sequence is TGTGCCAGCAGCAGGCCGGCGAATGAGCAGTTCTTC. This sequence encodes CASSRPANEQFF.

The chain has TRBV4-2 and TRBJ1-2; D is possibly TRBD1 (5 bases). The germline CDR1 and CDR2 sequences are LGHNA and YNFKEQ. V was cut by 2 bases and J by 4 bases, with 14 bases left in between. The CDR3 contains 15 residues. In nucleotides, the CDR3 is TGTGCCAGCAGCCAATCACTGGGGGGGACCTATGGCTACACCTTC. It yields the protein CASSQSLGGTYGYTF.

This clonotype has just one count. An end of the junction differs from the germline gene, which may be a read error. The rearrangement links TRBV11-2 to TRBJ2-1, with 8 bases identical to TRBD1. Germline V gene sequence: CDR1 SGHAT, CDR2 FQNNGV. The CDR3 has 16 amino acids. CDR3 amino acids: CASSPRQGRTYNERFF. As DNA, the CDR3 is TGTGCCAGCAGCCCGCGACAGGGGAGAACCTACAATGAGCGGTTCTTC.

This clonotype has a count of ten or more. The V gene is TRBV7-6, the J gene TRBJ2-3; possibly TRBD2 for D (6 bases). The length of the CDR3 is 15 residues. V lost 1 base to trimming and J lost 0 bases, with 8 bases between them. CDR1 and CDR2 from the germline V gene are SGHVS and FNYEAQ. CDR3 loop: CASSLVGTSTDTQYF. In nucleotides, the CDR3 is TGTGCCAGCAGCTTAGTTGGGACTAGCACAGATACGCAGTATTTT.

This clonotype is labeled medium-sized (0.01 to 0.1%). The chain links TRBV7-2 to TRBJ1-1, with TRBD1 identical over 8 bases. Germline V lookup: CDR1 SGHTA, CDR2 FQGNSA. This CDR3 is 15 amino acids long. Trimming took 2 bases from V and 7 from J; bases not matched to a gene: 9. The CDR3 DNA is TGTGCCAGCAGCTTAAATGCAGGGACAGGTAGTGAAGCTTTCTTT. Translation: CASSLNAGTGSEAFF.

The chain links TRBV12-3 or TRBV12-4 to TRBJ1-2; tentatively, D is TRBD1 (5 bases). The CDR3 is 15 amino acids. With 5 bases removed from V and 3 bases from J, the gap between germline ends came to 16 bases. The DNA of the CDR3 is TGTGCCAGCAGTACCGGGACGGATCGGCACTATGGCTACACCTTC. Translation: CASSTGTDRHYGYTF.

V and J are TRBV12-3 or TRBV12-4 and TRBJ1-1, with 8 bases that match TRBD1. Losses at the gene ends were 5 bases for V and 0 bases for J; bases not matched to a gene: 2. This CDR3 has 14 residues. The CDR3 DNA reads as TGTGCCAGCAGTCCGGACAGGGTGAACACTGAAGCTTTCTTT. Encoded protein: CASSPDRVNTEAFF.

The chain combines TRBV7-3 with TRBJ1-5; 9 bases map to TRBD1. In germline, CDR1 is SGHTA, CDR2 FQGTGA. The CDR3 has 15 amino acids. J lost 3 bases, V lost 6 bases, and 6 bases had no gene match. The CDR3 DNA sequence: TGTGCCAGCAGGCGGACAGGGGAGGACAATCAGCCCCAGCATTTT. As protein: CASRRTGEDNQPQHF.